The 8 T cell receptor beta chains reported below all come from one sample, sequenced in a study of radiation and T cells in renal cell carcinoma. Some clones are missing from TCRdb's copy, which holds only in-frame ones; the method was immunoSEQ multiplex PCR. The table lists 120,000 or so clones, 81% of them singletons. The time point is: blood 2 weeks post-SBRT. Indicated treatment: 15 Gy SBRT to primary tumor, nephrectomy 4 weeks later. The sequencing here drew on blood, taken from a patient whose treatment included radiotherapy and nephrectomy. Receptor source: a man aged 45-65 years with renal cell carcinoma.

The chain has TRBV7-9 and TRBJ2-5; 9 bases are a match to TRBD2. Germline V gives CDR1 SEHNR, CDR2 FQNEAQ (reference sequence). This CDR3 contains 17 residues. Germline trimming cut 8 bases from V and 1 base from J; bases unmatched to any gene: 14. The DNA for the CDR3 is TGTGCCAGCGCACCCCAGCGGGGGGTCCAAATCCAAGAGACCCAGTACTTC. Its protein product is CASAPQRGVQIQETQYF.

The J gene is TRBJ2-7, the V gene TRBV5-1, with 12 bases aligning to TRBD2. Germline CDR1 SGHRS, CDR2 YFSETQ. There are 16 residues in the CDR3. The J segment lost 0 bases and the V segment lost 1 base, leaving 2 bases of the junction unmatched. DNA of the CDR3: TGCGCCAGCAGCTTGTCACTAGCGGGGGGCTCCTACGAGCAGTACTTC. This codes for CASSLSLAGGSYEQYF.

The chain has TRBV28 and TRBJ2-7, with D perhaps matching TRBD2 (5 bases). The V gene's germline CDR1 is MDHEN and CDR2 SYDVKM. The CDR3 consists of 14 residues. V gave up 6 bases and J gave up 0 bases, with 12 bases separating them. The CDR3 coding sequence is TGTGCCAGCAGCCCAGATAGCGTCTCCTACGAGCAGTACTTC. It specifies CASSPDSVSYEQYF.

This chain connects TRBV19 to TRBJ2-1; TRBD2 matches 7 bases. Trimming at V came to 10 bases and at J to 3 bases, leaving 6 bases not matched to a gene. This CDR3 comprises 13 residues. Per the germline V gene, CDR1 is LNHDA and CDR2 is SQIVND (reference sequence). As DNA, the CDR3 is TGTGCCACCGCTAGCGGACACTACAATGAGCAGTTCTTC. Translated: CATASGHYNEQFF.

The chain links TRBV7-2 to TRBJ2-5; D is uncertain. In germline, CDR1 is SGHTA, CDR2 FQGNSA. V lost 2 bases and J 1 base, leaving 8 bases between the germline ends. This CDR3 is 14 amino acids long. In DNA form, the CDR3 reads TGTGCCAGCAGCTTATTTGGGTTCCAAGAGACCCAGTACTTC. The encoded protein is CASSLFGFQETQYF. The complete variable domain, with remaining parts taken from reference TRBV7-2 and TRBJ2-5, reads GAGVSQSPSNKVTEKGKDVELRCDPISGHTALYWYRQSLGQGLEFLIYFQGNSAPDKSGLPSDRFSAERTGGSVSTLTIQRTQQEDSAVYLCASSLFGFQETQYFGPGTRLLVL.

The chain combines TRBV25-1 with TRBJ2-1; D not resolved. Trimming pared 3 bases from V and 1 base from J, leaving 13 bases between. The CDR3 spans 16 residues. Per germline, CDR1 MGHDK and CDR2 SYGVNS. CDR3 region: CASSDPGPKSYNEQFF. Here the CDR3 DNA reads TGTGCCAGCAGTGACCCGGGTCCTAAATCCTACAATGAGCAGTTCTTC.

The chain employs TRBV4-3 and TRBJ1-6; possible D gene TRBD1, 6 bases. The germline CDR1 and CDR2 sequences are LGHNA and YSLEER. V lost 6 bases and J 8 bases, leaving 23 bases between the germline ends. The CDR3 totals 17 residues. The CDR3 protein is CASRWVRGGLEDSPLHF. The CDR3 region has the DNA TGCGCCAGCAGATGGGTCAGGGGAGGCTTAGAAGATTCACCCCTCCACTTT.

The count of this clone is one. The V gene is TRBV4-3, the J gene TRBJ1-5; a weak D match, TRBD1 (5 bases). The CDR3 runs 17 residues. V lost 0 bases and J 4 bases, leaving 16 bases between the germline ends. CDR1 is LGHNA and CDR2 is YSLEER in the germline V gene. CDR3 region: CASSQDRYPRENQPQHF. The DNA for the CDR3 is TGCGCCAGCAGCCAAGATCGCTACCCCAGGGAAAATCAGCCCCAGCATTTT.